The 17 T cell receptor beta chains listed next were all sequenced from one sample in a study of blood T cell repertoires in COVID-19. The protocol was immunoSEQ multiplex PCR, while the TCRdb copy is restricted to in-frame clones and leaves out a portion. The sample yields about 65,000 clones, 75% to 85% seen once. The sequenced sample consisted of peripheral blood. The receptors were gathered from a man older than 75 with acute or convalescent COVID-19.

The chain recombines TRBV19 with TRBJ2-3, with 8 bases matching TRBD1. Looked up from germline, CDR1 is LNHDA and CDR2 is SQIVND (reference sequence). The V and J ends lost 3 bases and 4 bases, in that order; junction bases with no gene match: 3. The CDR3 totals 14 residues. DNA for the CDR3: TGTGCCAGTAGTATTCGGACAGGGTCAGATACGCAGTATTTT. Protein: CASSIRTGSDTQYF.

The CDR3 DNA is TGCGCCAGCAGCCATCACCCAAACAGAGACAGAGATAATTCACCCCTCCACTTT. Amino acid sequence: CASSHHPNRDRDNSPLHF. J is TRBJ1-6 and V is TRBV4-1; TRBD1 might be the D (5 bases). This CDR3 spans 18 amino acids. V lost 3 bases and J lost 5, with 20 bases in between. CDR1 and CDR2 (germline): MGHRA, YSYEKL.

V is TRBV30 and J is TRBJ1-2, with D tentatively TRBD1 (5 bases). V gave up 4 bases and J gave up 4 bases, with 19 bases separating them. This CDR3 comprises 15 residues. Germline assignment: CDR1 GTSNPN and CDR2 SVGIG (reference sequence). The DNA of the CDR3 is TGTGCCTGGATCGACTTGGGGGGAGGTTCCTATGGCTACACCTTC. Its translation is CAWIDLGGGSYGYTF.

CDR3 nucleotide sequence: TGTGCCAGCTTATTTCCTGAAGCTTTCTTT. This gives the protein CASLFPEAFF. V usage is TRBV21-1 and J usage is TRBJ1-1. TRBV21-1 is marked as a pseudogene. The CDR3 extends over 10 amino acids.

The V call is TRBV9, the J call TRBJ1-4; no clear D. Germline CDR1 is SGDLS and CDR2 is YYNGEE. The CDR3 spans 15 residues. V shed 0 bases and J shed 0 bases, with 6 bases lying between them. The CDR3 is CASSVAVATNEKLFF. In nucleotides, the CDR3 is TGTGCCAGCAGCGTAGCGGTCGCAACTAATGAAAAACTGTTTTTT.

The chain couples TRBV6-5 to TRBJ1-2; the D gene is possibly TRBD1 (5 bases). Germline values: CDR1 MNHEY, CDR2 SVGAGI. Between the trimmed V and J ends, which lost 2 bases and 0 bases, there was a span of 13 bases. This CDR3 contains 16 residues. The CDR3 region is CASSYGGGVANYGYTF. CDR3 sequence (DNA): TGTGCCAGCAGTTACGGGGGGGGAGTAGCTAACTATGGCTACACCTTC.

The chain has TRBV7-2 and TRBJ2-2; TRBD2 agrees at 7 bases. This CDR3 spans 16 amino acids. Germline CDR1 is SGHTA and CDR2 is FQGNSA. V gave up 0 bases and J gave up 4 bases; unmatched junction bases: 5. CDR3 sequence: CASSLARLAGTGELFF. The CDR3 DNA reads TGTGCCAGCAGCTTAGCGAGGTTAGCGGGCACCGGGGAGCTGTTTTTT.

The rearrangement joins TRBV4-1 to TRBJ1-2; possibly TRBD1 for D (5 bases). There are 16 residues in the CDR3. Germline V gene sequence: CDR1 MGHRA, CDR2 YSYEKL. Trimming took off 0 bases at V and 9 bases at J, with 20 bases between the two ends. DNA of the CDR3: TGCGCCAGCAGCCAAGATATCGCCAGGGCTCTTGTGAGCTACACCTTC. Translating it yields CASSQDIARALVSYTF.

The genes are TRBV5-5 and TRBJ2-1; 9 nucleotides match TRBD1. CDR3 length: 17 amino acids. Trimming took 4 bases from V and 4 from J; bases not matched to a gene: 12. Looked up from germline, CDR1 is SGHKS and CDR2 is YYEKEE (reference sequence). CDR3 in amino acids: CASSNTPGQGWYNEQFF. CDR3 DNA: TGTGCCAGCAGCAATACTCCGGGACAGGGCTGGTACAATGAGCAGTTCTTC. Full variable domain (missing parts from reference TRBV5-5 and TRBJ2-1): DAGVTQSPTHLIKTRGQQVTLRCSPISGHKSVSWYQQVLGQGPQFIFQYYEKEERGRGNFPDRFSARQFPNYSSELNVNALLLGDSALYLCASSNTPGQGWYNEQFFGPGTRLTVL.

The chain couples TRBV7-9 to TRBJ2-7; D ambiguous. Between the trimmed V and J ends, which lost 4 bases and 4 bases, there was a span of 8 bases. The CDR3 consists of 12 residues. Germline loops: CDR1 SEHNR, CDR2 FQNEAQ (reference sequence). The DNA for the CDR3 is TGTGCCAGCAGCTCCCTTCTGTACGAGCAGTACTTC. This codes for CASSSLLYEQYF.

V gene TRBV10-2 combines with J gene TRBJ1-4, with 10 bases that match TRBD1. The germline V gene encodes CDR1 WSHSY and CDR2 SAAADI. The CDR3 consists of 16 residues. V was pared by 5 bases and J by 7 bases, with 10 bases of the junction left unmatched. Written as DNA, the CDR3 is TGCGCCAGCAGTAACCGGAAGCGGGACAGGGGTGAAAAACTGTTTTTT. Residues: CASSNRKRDRGEKLFF.

The genes are TRBV19 and TRBJ1-2; 9 bases agree with TRBD1. Germline-derived CDR1 and CDR2 are LNHDA and SQIVND (reference sequence). The CDR3 extends over 12 amino acids. The junction had 4 bases not matched to a gene; V was cut back by 7 bases and J by 7 bases. This CDR3 reads CASTRTGVGYTF. For the CDR3, the DNA is TGTGCCAGTACGAGGACAGGGGTTGGCTACACCTTC.

V usage is TRBV3-1 (or the pseudogene TRBV3-2) and J usage is TRBJ2-2; 10 bases are shared with TRBD2. The CDR3 extends over 19 amino acids. Trimming removed 2 bases from V and 6 bases from J; junction bases left unmatched: 15. From germline, CDR1 is LGHDT and CDR2 YNNKEL (reference sequence). This chain's CDR3 is CASSQRRGRTSGSPGELFF. CDR3 in DNA: TGTGCCAGCAGCCAAAGACGGGGGAGGACTAGCGGTTCGCCCGGGGAGCTGTTTTTT.

V is TRBV6-5 and J is TRBJ1-4; no firm D call. Trimming pared 6 bases from V and 7 bases from J, leaving 15 bases between. Germline CDR1 and CDR2: MNHEY and SVGAGI. The CDR3 sequence is 14 residues long. The CDR3 DNA is TGTGCCAGCAGCCGGACTATCGGAGGTGAAAAACTGTTTTTT. Its protein product is CASSRTIGGEKLFF.

This chain connects TRBV5-1 to TRBJ1-3, with unresolved D. V lost 3 bases and J 1 base, leaving 8 bases between the germline ends. The germline V gene has CDR1 SGHRS and CDR2 YFSETQ. The CDR3 is 14 amino acids. The CDR3 coding sequence is TGCGCCAGCAGCTCTGACAATTCTGGAAACACCATATATTTT. This translates into CASSSDNSGNTIYF.

The chain uses TRBV9 and TRBJ1-1; 7 bases are shared with TRBD1. V trimming: 4 bases; J trimming: 3 bases; junction bases outside the gene matches: 12. Per germline, CDR1 SGDLS and CDR2 YYNGEE. This CDR3 is 16 amino acids long. The CDR3 loop is CASSPLPRGQDTEAFF. The CDR3 coding sequence is TGTGCCAGCAGCCCACTCCCAAGGGGGCAGGACACTGAAGCTTTCTTT.

This clone was seen a few times. The chain couples TRBV19 to TRBJ1-2; no definite D call. The CDR3 covers 12 residues. Germline CDR1 and CDR2: LNHDA and SQIVND (reference sequence). The germline V and J ends were trimmed by 5 bases and 3 bases, with 7 bases remaining between them. CDR3 sequence (DNA): TGTGCCAGTAGTGAGGGATACTATGGCTACACCTTC. Protein product: CASSEGYYGYTF.